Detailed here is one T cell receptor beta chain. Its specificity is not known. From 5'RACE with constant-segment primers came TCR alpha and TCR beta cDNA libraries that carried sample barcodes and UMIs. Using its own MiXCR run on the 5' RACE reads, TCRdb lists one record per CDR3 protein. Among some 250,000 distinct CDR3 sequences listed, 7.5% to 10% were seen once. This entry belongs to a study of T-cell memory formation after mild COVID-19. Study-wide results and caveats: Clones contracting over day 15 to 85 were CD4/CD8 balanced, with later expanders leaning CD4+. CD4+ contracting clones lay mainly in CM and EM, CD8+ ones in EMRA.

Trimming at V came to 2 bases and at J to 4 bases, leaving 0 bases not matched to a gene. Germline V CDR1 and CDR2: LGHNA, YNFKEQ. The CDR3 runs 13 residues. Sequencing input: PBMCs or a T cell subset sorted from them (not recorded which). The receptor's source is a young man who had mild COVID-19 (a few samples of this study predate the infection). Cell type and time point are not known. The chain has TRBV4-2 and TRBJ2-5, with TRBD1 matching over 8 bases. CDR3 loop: CASSQQGAETQYF. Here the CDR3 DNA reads TGTGCCAGCAGCCAACAGGGGGCAGAGACCCAGTACTTC.